This T cell receptor beta chain was identified in a study of shared clonotypes between healthy human individuals. The naive CD8 subset, CD45RO-negative cells positively selected for CCR7, excluded terminally differentiated effector memory CD45RA+ cells. The DNA input per sorted-subset replicate PCR was 200 ng, corresponding to 25,000 to 30,000 T cell genomes. TCRdb's table, derived via immunoSEQ multiplex PCR, lists solely in-frame clones and lacks some. In the table there are hundreds of thousands of clones, about 96% of which are singletons. This clone was seen a handful of times. Trimming took off 8 bases at V and 5 bases at J, with 13 bases between the two ends. The CDR3 consists of 12 residues. Germline CDR1 KGHSH, CDR2 LQKENI.

The TCR originated in a man younger than 45 in good health. This sequence joins TRBV18 and TRBJ2-7, with D perhaps TRBD1 (6 bases). Specimen: naive CD8+ T cells sorted from blood. The CDR3 coding sequence is TGTGCCAGCAAGAGCCGGGACAACGAGCAGTACTTC. Translating gives CASKSRDNEQYF. Complete variable domain (other parts from reference TRBV18 and TRBJ2-7): NAGVMQNPRHLVRRRGQEARLRCSPMKGHSHVYWYRQLPEEGLKFMVYLQKENIIDESGMPKERFSAEFPKEGPSILRIQQVVRGDSAAYFCASKSRDNEQYFGPGTRLTVT.